The rows below give T cell receptor beta chains drawn from one sample of a study of sequential checkpoint blockade in melanoma. Here immunoSEQ multiplex PCR was the method, and the copy in TCRdb shows in-frame clones only, minus some. Among roughly 6,400 clones, around 20% were seen once, and the ten largest hold 9%. The material sequenced was tumor tissue (inferred from file names), taken from a patient given nivolumab and ipilimumab in sequence. These receptors were taken from a human donor with melanoma. Both conserved end residues are part of each CDR3. Fields, in order: D gene, J gene, V gene, clone size, CDR3 DNA, CDR3 protein. D genes are given only for firm matches. Clone size is not always given. Where it is, it says once, few, many or a class for expanded clones.

TRBD1 TRBJ2-3 TRBV19 once TGTGCCAGTAGTTTAGTGGGACAGGGGACAGATACGCAGTATTTT CASSLVGQGTDTQYF
TRBD1 TRBJ1-1 TRBV30 . TGTGCCTGGAGTAGCCCCATGTCGGGCAGGGGGTTCATGAACACTGAAGCTTTCTTT CAWSSPMSGRGFMNTEAFF
. TRBJ1-4 TRBV18 medium-sized TGTGCCAGCTCACCAACAGGGACTAATGAAAAACTGTTTTTT CASSPTGTNEKLFF
. TRBJ1-4 TRBV11-3 many TGTGCCAGCAGCTTGGAACATCGCGGTGAAAAACTGTTTTTT CASSLEHRGEKLFF
. TRBJ2-7 TRBV18 few TGTGCCAGCTCACCGACAGCGTACGAGCAGTACTTC CASSPTAYEQYF
. TRBJ1-2 TRBV28 few TGTGCCAGCCAGGACAGAAACTATGGCTACACCTTC CASQDRNYGYTF
TRBD2 TRBJ2-2 TRBV6-8 . TGTGCCAGCAGAAACCAGCCCGGGACTAGCGGGAAGACGAACACCGGGGAGCTGTTTTTT CASRNQPGTSGKTNTGELFF
. TRBJ2-7 TRBV6-7 . TGTGCCAGCAGTGAGGGTTACGAGCAGTACTTC CASSEGYEQYF
TRBD1 TRBJ2-5 TRBV28 medium-sized TGTGCCAGCAGGGGACAGGGGGCAGTTGAGACCCAGTACTTC CASRGQGAVETQYF
. TRBJ1-1 TRBV19 medium-sized TGTGCCAGCACCCCGGTGAGTTTCTGGGACAACGTCGCTGAAGCTTTCTTT CASTPVSFWDNVAEAFF
. TRBJ1-4 TRBV4-1 few TGCGCCAGCAGCCCTAAGGAGACTACTGGGGGTGAAAAACTGTTTTTT CASSPKETTGGEKLFF
TRBD1 TRBJ2-2 TRBV19 few TGTGCCAGTAGTGCCGGGACAGGGGTGTCCGGGGAGCTGTTTTTT CASSAGTGVSGELFF
TRBD2 TRBJ2-7 TRBV6-8 medium-sized TGTGCCAGCCGGGATAGACTAGCGGGATCTTTGGGCTACGAGCAGTACTTC CASRDRLAGSLGYEQYF
TRBD2 TRBJ2-4 TRBV6-8 many TGTGCCAGCAGTTATGGGTTTACTAGCGGAGCCAAAAACATTCAGTACTTC CASSYGFTSGAKNIQYF
. TRBJ1-2 TRBV29-1 . TGCAGCGTTGCGCAGGGACTCCCTGGCTACACCTTC CSVAQGLPGYTF
TRBD1 TRBJ1-2 TRBV9 many TGTGCCAGCAGCGTAGCTACAGGGGGCGGCTATGGCTACACCTTC CASSVATGGGYGYTF
. TRBJ2-3 TRBV28 . TGTGCCAGCAGCAACCTCCTAAGGGGCACAGATACGCAGTATTTT CASSNLLRGTDTQYF
. TRBJ2-1 TRBV11-3 . TGTGCCAGCACGGCGGGCGGGCGCTCCTACAATGAGCAGTTCTTC CASTAGGRSYNEQFF
. TRBJ1-1 TRBV11-3 many TGTGCCAGCAGCTTTGGGGCAGGTTCGAACACTGAAGCTTTCTTT CASSFGAGSNTEAFF
TRBD2 TRBJ2-2 TRBV11-3 many TGTGCCAGCAGCTCCCTAGCGGGAGAGGAAACCGGGGAGCTGTTTTTT CASSSLAGEETGELFF
. TRBJ1-1 TRBV30 . TGTGCCTGGACGGTGCCGATGAACACTGAAGCTTTCTTT CAWTVPMNTEAFF
. TRBJ1-1 TRBV6-8 medium-sized TGTGCCAGCAGTGGGGGCCCTCTGGGCACTGAAGCTTTCTTT CASSGGPLGTEAFF
. TRBJ2-1 TRBV7-5 few TGTGCCAGCAGCTTGGGACTACGAGGGGGCGGTGAGCAGTTCTTC CASSLGLRGGGEQFF
. TRBJ1-1 TRBV19 few TGTGCCAGTAGTATTTGGGGGAACACTGAAGCTTTCTTT CASSIWGNTEAFF
. TRBJ2-3 TRBV30 few TGTGCCTGGAGTGTAAATGGGTTGGATACGCAGTATTTT CAWSVNGLDTQYF
. TRBJ2-2 TRBV7-5 many TGTGCCAGCAGGCCCCAACAGGGGAACACCGGGGAGCTGTTTTTT CASRPQQGNTGELFF
. TRBJ1-5 TRBV27 few TGTGCCAGCGGCAGGGAGATTCATCAGCCCCAGCATTTT CASGREIHQPQHF
TRBD2 TRBJ2-1 TRBV28 few TGTGCCACACTAGTGTCACTAGCGGGAGCCTACAATGAGCAGTTCTTC CATLVSLAGAYNEQFF
TRBD2 TRBJ2-3 TRBV15 . TGTGCCACCAGCAAGCTACGTAGCGGGAGGTCCCCGGGGGCGCAGTATTTT CATSKLRSGRSPGAQYF